These 4 T cell receptor beta chains were all obtained from the same sample, sequenced in a study of T cells in Graves' hyperthyroidism and ophthalmopathy. Amplified regions were TCR beta CDR3 sequences from RNA transcripts. A first-round RT-PCR of the TCR CDR3 used the HTBI primer set. TCRdb passed the multiplex PCR reads through MiXCR, listing each CDR3 protein once. The table shows roughly 500,000 distinct CDR3 sequences, with approximately 44% occurring only once. The sample was peripheral blood or thyroid tissue (not recorded which). These receptors originate from an adult woman with Graves' disease, either hyperthyroidism or ophthalmopathy (not recorded which).

At least ten counts were recorded for this clonotype. This chain uses TRBV5-1 with TRBJ1-3; D is undetermined. Germline V gives CDR1 SGHRS, CDR2 YFSETQ. This CDR3 is built from 15 residues. Trimming left V 4 bases short and J 0 bases short, with 11 bases between. The CDR3 DNA reads as TGCGCCAGCAGCCTGGCCAGCTACTCTGGAAACACCATATATTTT. It yields the protein CASSLASYSGNTIYF.

V is TRBV3-1 and J is TRBJ1-4; D is unclear. V was shortened by 0 bases and J by 12 bases, with 20 bases between the two germline ends. Germline V lookup: CDR1 LGHDT, CDR2 YNNKEL (reference sequence). The CDR3 sequence is 16 residues long. This CDR3 reads CASSQDWEALREELFF. The CDR3 coding sequence is TGTGCCAGCAGCCAAGATTGGGAGGCGCTGAGAGAAGAACTGTTTTTT.

In the case of this clonotype: A much larger clone differs by one base, so this may be a read error. CDR3 residues: CASSLVGETYERYF. CDR3 DNA: TGTGCCAGCAGCTTAGTTGGAGAAACCTACGAGCGGTACTTC. The gene calls are TRBV5-6 and TRBJ2-7; D unclear. Germline V gives CDR1 SGHDT, CDR2 YYEEEE. CDR3 size: 14 residues.

The sample holds many counts of this clonotype. V and J are TRBV7-9 and TRBJ2-7, with a tentative D call TRBD1 (6 bases). CDR1 is SEHNR and CDR2 is FQNEAQ in the germline V gene (reference sequence). CDR3 size: 14 residues. The V end was cut by 8 bases, the J end by 2 bases, with 16 bases between. This CDR3 is CASSGAGSPYEQYF. The DNA of the CDR3 is TGTGCCAGCTCAGGGGCCGGAAGTCCCTACGAGCAGTACTTC.